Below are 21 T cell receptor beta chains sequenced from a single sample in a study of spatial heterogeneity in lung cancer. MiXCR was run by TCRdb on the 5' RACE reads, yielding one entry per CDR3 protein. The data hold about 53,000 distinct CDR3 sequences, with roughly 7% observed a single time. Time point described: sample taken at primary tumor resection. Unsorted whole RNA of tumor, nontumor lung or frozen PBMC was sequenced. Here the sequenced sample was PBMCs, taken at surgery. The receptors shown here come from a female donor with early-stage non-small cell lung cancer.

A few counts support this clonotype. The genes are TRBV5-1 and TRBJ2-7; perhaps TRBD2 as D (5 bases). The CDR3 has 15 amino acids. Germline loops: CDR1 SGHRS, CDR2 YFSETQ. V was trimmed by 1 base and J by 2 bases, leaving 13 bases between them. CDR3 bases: TGCGCCAGCAGCTTGTGGGCTAGCAACGCCTACGAGCAGTACTTC. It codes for CASSLWASNAYEQYF.

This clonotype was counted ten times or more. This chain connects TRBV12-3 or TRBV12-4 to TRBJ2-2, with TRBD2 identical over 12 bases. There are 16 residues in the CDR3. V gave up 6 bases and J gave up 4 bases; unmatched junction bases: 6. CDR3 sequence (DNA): TGTGCCAGCAGCTCTACTAGCGGGGGGATCACCGGGGAGCTGTTTTTT. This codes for CASSSTSGGITGELFF.

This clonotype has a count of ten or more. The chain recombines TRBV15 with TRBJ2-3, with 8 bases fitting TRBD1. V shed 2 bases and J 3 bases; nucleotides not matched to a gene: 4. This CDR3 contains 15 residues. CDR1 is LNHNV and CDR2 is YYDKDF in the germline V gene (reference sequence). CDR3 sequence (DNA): TGTGCCACCAGCAGACTGGACAGGGATACAGATACGCAGTATTTT. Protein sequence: CATSRLDRDTDTQYF.

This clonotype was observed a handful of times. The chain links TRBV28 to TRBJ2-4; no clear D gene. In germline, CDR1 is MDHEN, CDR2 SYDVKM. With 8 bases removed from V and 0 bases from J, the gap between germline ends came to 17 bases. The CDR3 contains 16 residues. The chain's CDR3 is CASFANSGLAKNIQYF. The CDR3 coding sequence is TGTGCCAGCTTCGCTAATTCAGGTTTAGCCAAAAACATTCAGTACTTC.

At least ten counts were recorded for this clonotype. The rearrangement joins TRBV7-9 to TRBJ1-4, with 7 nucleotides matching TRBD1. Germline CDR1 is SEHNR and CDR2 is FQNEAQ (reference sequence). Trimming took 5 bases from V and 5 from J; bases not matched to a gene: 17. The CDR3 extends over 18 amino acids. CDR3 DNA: TGTGCCAGCAGCACCACACTCGGACAGGATGGTTGGAATGAAAAACTGTTTTTT. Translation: CASSTTLGQDGWNEKLFF. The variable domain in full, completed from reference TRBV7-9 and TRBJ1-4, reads DTGVSQNPRHKITKRGQNVTFRCDPISEHNRLYWYRQTLGQGPEFLTYFQNEAQLEKSRLLSDRFSAERPKGSFSTLEIQRTEQGDSAMYLCASSTTLGQDGWNEKLFFGSGTQLSVL.

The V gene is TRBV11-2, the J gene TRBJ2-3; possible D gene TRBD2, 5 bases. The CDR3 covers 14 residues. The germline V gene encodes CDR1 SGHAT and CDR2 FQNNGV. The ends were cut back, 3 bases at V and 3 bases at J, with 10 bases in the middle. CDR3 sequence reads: CASSLGSGTDTQYF. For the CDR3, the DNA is TGTGCCAGCAGCTTGGGATCGGGAACAGATACGCAGTATTTT. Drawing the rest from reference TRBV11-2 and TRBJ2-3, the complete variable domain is EAGVAQSPRYKIIEKRQSVAFWCNPISGHATLYWYQQILGQGPKLLIQFQNNGVVDDSQLPKDRFSAERLKGVDSTLKIQPAKLEDSAVYLCASSLGSGTDTQYFGPGTRLTVL.

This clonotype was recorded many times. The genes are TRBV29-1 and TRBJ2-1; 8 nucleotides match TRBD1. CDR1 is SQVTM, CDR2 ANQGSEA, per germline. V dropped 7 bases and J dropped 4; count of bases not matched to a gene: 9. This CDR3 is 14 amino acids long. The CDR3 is CSALTGVVYNEQFF. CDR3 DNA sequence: TGCAGCGCCCTGACAGGGGTCGTGTACAATGAGCAGTTCTTC.

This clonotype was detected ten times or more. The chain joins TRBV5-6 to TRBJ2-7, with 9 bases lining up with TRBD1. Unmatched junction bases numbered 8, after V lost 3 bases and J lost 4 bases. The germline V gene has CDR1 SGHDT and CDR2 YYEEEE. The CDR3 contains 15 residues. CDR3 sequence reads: CASSSPGTGIYEQYF. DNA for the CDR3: TGTGCCAGCAGCTCGCCCGGGACAGGGATTTACGAGCAGTACTTC.

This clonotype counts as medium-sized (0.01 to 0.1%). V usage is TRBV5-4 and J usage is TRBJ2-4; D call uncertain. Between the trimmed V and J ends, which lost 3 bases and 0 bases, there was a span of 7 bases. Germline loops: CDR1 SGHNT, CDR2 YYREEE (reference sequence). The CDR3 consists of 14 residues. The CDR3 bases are TGTGCCAGCAGCTCCACACTAGCCAAAAACATTCAGTACTTC. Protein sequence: CASSSTLAKNIQYF.

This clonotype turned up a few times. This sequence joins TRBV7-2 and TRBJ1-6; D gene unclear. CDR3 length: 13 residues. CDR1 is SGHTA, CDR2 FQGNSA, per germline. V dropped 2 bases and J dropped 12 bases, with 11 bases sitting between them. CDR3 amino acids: CASSLLFLEPLHF. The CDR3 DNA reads TGTGCCAGCAGCTTATTGTTCCTGGAACCCCTCCACTTT.

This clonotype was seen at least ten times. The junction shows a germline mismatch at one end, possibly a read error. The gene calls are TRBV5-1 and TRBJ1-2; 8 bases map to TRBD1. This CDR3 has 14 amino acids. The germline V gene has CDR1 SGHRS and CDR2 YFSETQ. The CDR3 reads CASSLGTGTYGYTF. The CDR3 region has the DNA TGCGCCAGCAGCTTGGGGACAGGGACTTATGGCTATACCTTC.

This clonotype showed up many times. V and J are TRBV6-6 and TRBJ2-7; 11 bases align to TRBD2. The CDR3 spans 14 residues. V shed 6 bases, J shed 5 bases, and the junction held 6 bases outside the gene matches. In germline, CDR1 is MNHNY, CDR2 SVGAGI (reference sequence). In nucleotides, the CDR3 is TGTGCCAGCAGCTCTAGCGGGGGGACCGACGAGCAGTACTTC. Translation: CASSSSGGTDEQYF.

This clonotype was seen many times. CDR3 sequence (DNA): TGTGCCAGCTCCCGGGAGATCCAAGAGACCCAGTACTTC. Its protein is CASSREIQETQYF. The chain carries TRBV18 and TRBJ2-5, with D perhaps matching TRBD2 (6 bases). Germline V gene data show CDR1 as KGHSH and CDR2 as LQKENI. The CDR3 loop spans 13 amino acids. Trimming took 6 bases from V and 1 from J, leaving 9 bases between them.

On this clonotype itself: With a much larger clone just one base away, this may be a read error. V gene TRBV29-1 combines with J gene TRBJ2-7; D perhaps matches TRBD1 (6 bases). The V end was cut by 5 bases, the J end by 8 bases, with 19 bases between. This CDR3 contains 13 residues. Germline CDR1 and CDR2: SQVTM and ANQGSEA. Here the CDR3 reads CSVTEGQGYKQYF. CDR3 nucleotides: TGCAGCGTTACCGAGGGGCAGGGGTACAAGCAGTACTTC.

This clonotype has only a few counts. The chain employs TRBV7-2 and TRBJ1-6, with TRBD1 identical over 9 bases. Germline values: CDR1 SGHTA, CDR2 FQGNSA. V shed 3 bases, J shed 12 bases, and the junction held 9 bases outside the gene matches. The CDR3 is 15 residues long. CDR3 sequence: CASSFSTGGLLPLHF. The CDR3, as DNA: TGTGCCAGCAGCTTCTCGACAGGGGGGTTACTACCCCTCCACTTT.

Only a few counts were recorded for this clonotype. The CDR3 region is CASSFNHLAGGRNEQFF. The CDR3 region has the DNA TGTGCCAGCAGCTTCAACCACCTAGCGGGGGGGCGAAATGAGCAGTTCTTC. The V call is TRBV7-9, the J call TRBJ2-1, with TRBD2 identical over 12 bases. V lost 3 bases, J lost 7 bases, and 10 bases stayed unmatched. There are 17 residues in the CDR3. The germline V gene encodes CDR1 SEHNR and CDR2 FQNEAQ (reference sequence).

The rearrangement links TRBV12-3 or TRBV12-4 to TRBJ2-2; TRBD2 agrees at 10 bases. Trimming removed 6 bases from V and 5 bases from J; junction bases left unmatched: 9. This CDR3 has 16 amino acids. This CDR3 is CASSSGSGGITGELFF. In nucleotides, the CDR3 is TGTGCCAGCAGCTCCGGTAGCGGGGGGATTACCGGGGAGCTGTTTTTT.

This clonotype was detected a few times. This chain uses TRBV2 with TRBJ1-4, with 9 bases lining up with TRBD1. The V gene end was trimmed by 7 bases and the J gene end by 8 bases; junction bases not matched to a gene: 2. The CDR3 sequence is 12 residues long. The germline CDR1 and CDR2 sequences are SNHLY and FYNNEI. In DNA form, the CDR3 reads TGTGCCAGCAACAGGGGGCGAGAAAAACTGTTTTTT. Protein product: CASNRGREKLFF.

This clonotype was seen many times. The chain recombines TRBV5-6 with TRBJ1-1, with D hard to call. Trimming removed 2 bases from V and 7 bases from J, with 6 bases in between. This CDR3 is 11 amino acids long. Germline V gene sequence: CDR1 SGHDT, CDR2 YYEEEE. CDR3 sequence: CASSFRNEAFF. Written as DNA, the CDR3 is TGTGCCAGCAGCTTCCGGAATGAAGCTTTCTTT.

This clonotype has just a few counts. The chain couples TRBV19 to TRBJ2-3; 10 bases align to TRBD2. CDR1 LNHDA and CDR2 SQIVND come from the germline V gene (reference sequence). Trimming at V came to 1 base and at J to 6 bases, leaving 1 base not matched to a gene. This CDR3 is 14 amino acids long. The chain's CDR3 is CASSIGTSGDTQYF. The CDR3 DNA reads TGTGCCAGTAGTATAGGGACTAGCGGTGATACGCAGTATTTT.

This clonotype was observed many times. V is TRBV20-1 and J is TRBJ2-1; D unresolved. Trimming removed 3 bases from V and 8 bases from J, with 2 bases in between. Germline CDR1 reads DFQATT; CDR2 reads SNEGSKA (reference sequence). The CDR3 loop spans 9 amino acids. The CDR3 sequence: CSASDEQFF. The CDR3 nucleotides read TGCAGTGCTAGCGATGAGCAGTTCTTC.